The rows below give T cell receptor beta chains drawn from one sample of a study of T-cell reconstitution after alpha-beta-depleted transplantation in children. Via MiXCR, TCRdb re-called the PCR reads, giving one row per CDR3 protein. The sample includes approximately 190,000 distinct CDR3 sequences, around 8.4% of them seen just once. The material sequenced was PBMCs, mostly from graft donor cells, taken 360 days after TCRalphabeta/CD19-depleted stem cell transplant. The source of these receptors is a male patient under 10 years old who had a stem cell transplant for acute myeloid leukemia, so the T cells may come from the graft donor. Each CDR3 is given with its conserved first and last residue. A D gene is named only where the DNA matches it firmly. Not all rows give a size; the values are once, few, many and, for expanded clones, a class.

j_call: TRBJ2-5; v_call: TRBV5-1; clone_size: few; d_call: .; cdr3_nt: TGCGCCAGCAGCTTACAACAAATACGGGAGACCCAGTACTTC; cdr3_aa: CASSLQQIRETQYF
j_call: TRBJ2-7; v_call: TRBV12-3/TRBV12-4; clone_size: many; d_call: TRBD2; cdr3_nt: TGTGCCAGCAGACGGGGACTAGAATCATCCGAGCAGTACTTC; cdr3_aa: CASRRGLESSEQYF
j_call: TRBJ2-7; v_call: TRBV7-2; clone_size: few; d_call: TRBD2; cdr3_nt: TGTGCCAGCAGCTTAGTTCCAGGACTAGCCTACGAGCAGTACTTC; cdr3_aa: CASSLVPGLAYEQYF
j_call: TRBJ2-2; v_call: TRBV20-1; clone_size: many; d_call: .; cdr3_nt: TGCAGTGCCCCCAGGGGCATGAACACCGGGGAGCTGTTTTTT; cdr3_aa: CSAPRGMNTGELFF
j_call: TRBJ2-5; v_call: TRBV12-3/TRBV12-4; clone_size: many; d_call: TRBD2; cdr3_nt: TGTGCCAGCAGATATGGACTAGATAATCCAGAGACCCAGTACTTC; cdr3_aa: CASRYGLDNPETQYF
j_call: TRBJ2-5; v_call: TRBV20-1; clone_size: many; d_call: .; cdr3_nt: TGCAGTGCTAGTATGGGGGGGGCTTTGGGAGAGACCCAGTACTTC; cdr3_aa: CSASMGGALGETQYF
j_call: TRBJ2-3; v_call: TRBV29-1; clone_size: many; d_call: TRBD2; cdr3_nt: TGCAGCGTTGTCCTCCTTAGCGGGAGGGCCGTAAATACGCAGTATTTT; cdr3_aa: CSVVLLSGRAVNTQYF
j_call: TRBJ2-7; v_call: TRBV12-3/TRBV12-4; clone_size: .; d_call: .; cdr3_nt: TGTGCCAGCCGGCGGGACGTCGGGTATGACGAGCAGTACTTC; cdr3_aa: CASRRDVGYDEQYF
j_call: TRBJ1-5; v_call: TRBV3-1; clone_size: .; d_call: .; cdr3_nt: TGTGCCAGCAGCTCCGGCGGGAAGGGCAATCAGCCCCAGCATTTT; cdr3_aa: CASSSGGKGNQPQHF
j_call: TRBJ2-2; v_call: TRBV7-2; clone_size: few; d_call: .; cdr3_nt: TGTGCCAGCAGCTTAGAACTGGGGCCGAGGACCGGGGAGCTGTTTTTT; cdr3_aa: CASSLELGPRTGELFF
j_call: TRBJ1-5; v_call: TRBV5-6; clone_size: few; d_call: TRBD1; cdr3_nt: TGTGCCAGCATCACTTGGGGACAGTCGAATCAGCCCCAGCATTTT; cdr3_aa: CASITWGQSNQPQHF
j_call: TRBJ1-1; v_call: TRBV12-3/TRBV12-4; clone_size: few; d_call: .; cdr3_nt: TGTGCCAGCAGTTTCGGGGGGCCTGACACTGAAGCTTTCTTT; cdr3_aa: CASSFGGPDTEAFF
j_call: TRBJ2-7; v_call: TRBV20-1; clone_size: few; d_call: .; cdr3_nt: TGCAGTGCTAGCCCTGGAGACAGGCCTGGCAACGAGCAGTACTTC; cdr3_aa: CSASPGDRPGNEQYF
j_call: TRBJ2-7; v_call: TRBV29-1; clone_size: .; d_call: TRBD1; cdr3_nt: TGCAGCGTTGCAAGACAGGGTGGAGCCTACGAGCAGTACTTC; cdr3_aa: CSVARQGGAYEQYF
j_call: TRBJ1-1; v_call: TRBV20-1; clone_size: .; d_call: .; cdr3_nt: TGCAGTGCTTTTAGACAGCCTGAGAACACTGAAGCTTTCTTT; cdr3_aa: CSAFRQPENTEAFF
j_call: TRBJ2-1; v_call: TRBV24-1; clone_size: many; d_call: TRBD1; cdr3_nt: TGTGCCACCAGTGCCCACCGGGACAGGGGGCACAATGAGCAGTTCTTC; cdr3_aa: CATSAHRDRGHNEQFF
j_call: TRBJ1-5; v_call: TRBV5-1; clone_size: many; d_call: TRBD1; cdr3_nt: TGCGCCAGCAGCCGACAGGGGTGTAAGCCCCAGCATTTT; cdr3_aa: CASSRQGCKPQHF
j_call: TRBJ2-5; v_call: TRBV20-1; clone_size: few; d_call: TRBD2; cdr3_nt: TGCAGTGCTAGAGACCCGTTAGCGGGCAACCAAGAGACCCAGTACTTC; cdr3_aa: CSARDPLAGNQETQYF
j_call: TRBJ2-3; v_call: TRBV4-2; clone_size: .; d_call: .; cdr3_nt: TGTGCCAGCAGTTACGAGAGGGCAGATACGCAGTATTTT; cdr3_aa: CASSYERADTQYF
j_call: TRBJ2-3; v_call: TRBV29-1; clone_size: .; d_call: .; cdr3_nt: TGCAGCGCCGACGACTGGCCTACAGATACGCAGTATTTT; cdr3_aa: CSADDWPTDTQYF
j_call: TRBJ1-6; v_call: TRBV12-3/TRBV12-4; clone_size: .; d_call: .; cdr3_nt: TGTGCCAGCAGTTTGTCTACAGATAATTCACCCCTCCACTTT; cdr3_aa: CASSLSTDNSPLHF
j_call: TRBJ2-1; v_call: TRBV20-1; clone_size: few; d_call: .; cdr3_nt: TGCAGTGCTAGAGTTGCACGCTACAATGAGCAGTTCTTC; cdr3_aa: CSARVARYNEQFF
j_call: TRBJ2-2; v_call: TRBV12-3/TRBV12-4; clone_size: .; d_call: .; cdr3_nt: TGTGCCAGCACCCCAAGGGGGAAGAACACCGGGGAGCTGTTTTTT; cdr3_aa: CASTPRGKNTGELFF
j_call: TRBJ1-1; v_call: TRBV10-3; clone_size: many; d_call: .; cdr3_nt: TGTGCCATCAGTGTTTCAGGTCGGAACACTGAAGCTTTCTTT; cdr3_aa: CAISVSGRNTEAFF